This passage covers 15 T cell receptor beta chains from one sample sequenced in a study of cytomegalovirus exposure and HLA in healthy donors. Repertoires were generated with immunoSEQ multiplex PCR, while TCRdb's copy carries only in-frame clones and drops some. The sample has around 300,000 clones; roughly 85% are singletons. Sequenced material: PBMCs. These receptors all come from a woman aged 18-29 years in good health and CMV-seronegative.

This chain links TRBV27 with TRBJ2-2; 7 bases are shared with TRBD2. CDR3 length: 16 amino acids. After removal of 7 bases from V and 1 base from J, the junction contained 9 bases not matched to a gene. Germline V CDR1 and CDR2: MNHEY, SMNVEV (reference sequence). The CDR3 sequence is CASKKTGTMNTGELFF. The CDR3 nucleotides are TGTGCCAGCAAAAAGACCGGGACTATGAACACCGGGGAGCTGTTTTTT.

A note on this clone: Other DNA sequences of this sample code for an identical CDR3. The chain links TRBV10-1 to TRBJ2-7, with TRBD1 identical over 10 bases. After removal of 4 bases from V and 4 bases from J, the junction contained 1 base not matched to a gene. CDR1 and CDR2 (germline): WNHNN, SYGVQD (reference sequence). CDR3 length: 13 residues. CDR3 bases: TGCGCCAGCAGTGCGGGACAGGGGTACGAGCAGTACTTC. It encodes CASSAGQGYEQYF.

This chain uses TRBV27 with TRBJ1-5; no definite D call. Between the trimmed V and J ends, which lost 2 bases and 1 base, there was a span of 9 bases. This CDR3 spans 15 amino acids. Germline V gene data show CDR1 as MNHEY and CDR2 as SMNVEV (reference sequence). CDR3: CASSLTFPSNQPQHF. The CDR3 nucleotides are TGTGCCAGCAGTTTAACTTTCCCCAGCAATCAGCCCCAGCATTTT.

V usage is TRBV29-1 and J usage is TRBJ2-1; 8 bases fit TRBD2. V lost 5 bases to trimming and J lost 1 base; unmatched junction nucleotides: 4. This CDR3 spans 14 amino acids. Germline-derived CDR1 and CDR2 are SQVTM and ANQGSEA. The CDR3 DNA reads as TGCAGCGTTCTGGAGCGGGAGTCCTACAATGAGCAGTTCTTC. As protein: CSVLERESYNEQFF.

The chain recombines TRBV2 with TRBJ2-3, with TRBD2 matching 8 bases. The V and J ends lost 10 bases and 1 base, in that order; junction bases with no gene match: 10. The CDR3 totals 15 residues. CDR1 is SNHLY and CDR2 is FYNNEI in the germline V gene. The CDR3 region is CATRTSSLRTDTQYF. CDR3 coding DNA: TGTGCCACCCGGACTAGCAGCCTGCGCACAGATACGCAGTATTTT.

V usage is TRBV11-2 and J usage is TRBJ2-1; D remains ambiguous. The length of the CDR3 is 13 residues. Germline CDR1 SGHAT, CDR2 FQNNGV. The V end was cut by 6 bases, the J end by 7 bases, with 13 bases between. The CDR3 protein is CASSLFAMNEQFF. For the CDR3, the DNA is TGTGCCAGCAGTCTTTTCGCGATGAATGAGCAGTTCTTC.

The sample holds a few counts of this clone. This sequence joins TRBV19 and TRBJ2-7; 9 bases agree with TRBD2. The CDR3 loop spans 17 amino acids. The germline gives CDR1 LNHDA, CDR2 SQIVND (reference sequence). With V trimmed by 4 bases and J by 2 bases, 12 bases remained unmatched. The CDR3 coding sequence is TGTGCCAGTAGTACCCGGGGGACTAGCACAATGCCCTACGAGCAGTACTTC. This gives the protein CASSTRGTSTMPYEQYF.

The chain links TRBV5-6 to TRBJ1-5; a possible D gene is TRBD1 (5 bases). V was shortened by 1 base and J by 5 bases, with 13 bases between the two germline ends. The CDR3 is 15 residues long. The germline V gene has CDR1 SGHDT and CDR2 YYEEEE. The DNA of the CDR3 is TGTGCCAGCAGCTTGAGTTGGCAGGGTGATCAGCCCCAGCATTTT. Translation gives CASSLSWQGDQPQHF.

The chain joins TRBV5-1 to TRBJ1-3; tentatively, D is TRBD1 (6 bases). Germline V CDR1 and CDR2: SGHRS, YFSETQ. The CDR3 has 15 residues. V was shortened by 1 base and J by 0 bases, with 8 bases between the two germline ends. CDR3 nucleotide sequence: TGCGCCAGCAGCTTGCTACAGGGCTCTGGAAACACCATATATTTT. Amino acid sequence: CASSLLQGSGNTIYF.

The V and J genes are TRBV5-1 and TRBJ2-3, with a weak D call TRBD1 (6 bases). CDR3 length: 16 amino acids. CDR1 is SGHRS and CDR2 is YFSETQ in the germline V gene. V was pared by 2 bases and J by 0 bases, with 13 bases between. The CDR3 loop is CASSLSGQPSTDTQYF. The DNA of the CDR3 is TGCGCCAGCAGCTTATCAGGACAGCCTAGCACAGATACGCAGTATTTT.

This chain links TRBV4-3 with TRBJ1-5; D gene uncertain. V gave up 0 bases and J gave up 5 bases, with 14 bases separating them. The CDR3 runs to 16 residues. CDR1 LGHNA and CDR2 YSLEER come from the germline V gene. CDR3 sequence: CASSQDWEGDDQPQHF. CDR3 in DNA: TGCGCCAGCAGCCAAGATTGGGAGGGAGACGATCAGCCCCAGCATTTT.

CDR3 loop: CASSLARVSANYGYTF. CDR3 DNA: TGTGCCAGCAGCTTGGCCAGGGTGAGTGCTAACTATGGCTACACCTTC. V is TRBV5-5 and J is TRBJ1-2; D may be TRBD1 (5 bases). The CDR3 extends over 16 amino acids. With 0 bases removed from V and 0 bases from J, the gap between germline ends came to 12 bases. Germline CDR1 is SGHKS and CDR2 is YYEKEE (reference sequence).

This sequence joins TRBV13 and TRBJ2-7, with TRBD1 matching 11 bases. Germline CDR1 and CDR2: PRHDT and FYEKMQ (reference sequence). V gave up 5 bases and J gave up 6 bases; unmatched junction bases: 12. The CDR3 contains 16 residues. CDR3 nucleotides: TGTGCCAGCAGCCACAGACTATGGACAGGGGGCGGCGAGCAGTACTTC. It codes for CASSHRLWTGGGEQYF.

The chain joins TRBV6-1 to TRBJ1-2; D is perhaps TRBD1 (6 bases). The germline CDR1 and CDR2 sequences are MNHNS and SASEGT. The CDR3 is made up of 15 amino acids. Trimming took off 0 bases at V and 8 bases at J, with 16 bases between the two ends. The CDR3 DNA sequence: TGTGCCAGCAGTGAAGCTCTACCTACTGACAGGGGCTACACCTTC. Translation: CASSEALPTDRGYTF.

The rearrangement joins TRBV11-3 to TRBJ2-1; TRBD1 aligns across 8 bases. The CDR3 extends over 14 amino acids. Looked up from germline, CDR1 is SGHNT and CDR2 is YENEEA. With V trimmed by 5 bases and J by 6 bases, 6 bases remained unmatched. CDR3 bases: TGTGCCAGCAGCCGACGGGACAGGCCCAATGAGCAGTTCTTC. Encoded protein: CASSRRDRPNEQFF.